Listed below are T cell receptor beta chains from one sample, sequenced in a study of CXCR3-negative and CXCR3-positive naive CD8 T cells. TCRdb reanalyzed the 5' RACE reads, giving one entry per CDR3 protein sequence and no DNA. This sample's table has roughly 120,000 distinct CDR3 sequences. Source material: naive CXCR3+ CD8+ T cells from blood. These receptors all stem from a human donor in good health. Some clones in this sample may be carry-over from other donors' samples. Each CDR3 is given with its conserved first and last residue. Fields, in order: V gene, J gene, CDR3 protein.

TRBV12-5	TRBJ2-7	CASGLVGAYEQYF
TRBV7-9	TRBJ1-2	CASSRALGPPDYGYTF
TRBV4-2	TRBJ1-1	CASSQPPGQGNTEAFF
TRBV21-1	TRBJ1-1	CASSKVPVNTEAFF
TRBV20-1	TRBJ2-7	CSARDASGEDYEQYF
TRBV7-9	TRBJ1-5	CASSLAGSPGQPQHF
TRBV19	TRBJ2-1	CASQEGGPGNEQFF
TRBV7-2	TRBJ2-7	CASSPGTWNYEQYF
TRBV20-1	TRBJ2-7	CSAVRQGEYEQYF
TRBV7-6	TRBJ1-1	CASSLHMTTEAFF
TRBV10-2	TRBJ2-5	CASRSTGFGETQYF
TRBV7-9	TRBJ2-7	CASSHEDSYEQYF
TRBV6-2/TRBV6-3	TRBJ1-1	CASRRAREATNTEAFF
TRBV5-6	TRBJ1-1	CASSYEATEAFF
TRBV7-9	TRBJ2-7	CASSGNDGTYEQYF
TRBV2	TRBJ2-7	CASIGRDNEQYF
TRBV12-3/TRBV12-4	TRBJ2-5	CASSPGVFSETQYF
TRBV25-1	TRBJ2-1	CASRRTGQRDEQFF
TRBV5-1	TRBJ2-1	CASSTGPGIGQFF
TRBV11-2	TRBJ2-1	CASSPTLTEQFF
TRBV3-1	TRBJ1-1	CASSQPDTNTEASF
TRBV4-1	TRBJ2-1	CASSQEGASGAYNEQFF
TRBV7-9	TRBJ2-2	CASSLVPGFGTGELFF
TRBV28	TRBJ2-7	CASSKTEYEQYF
TRBV20-1	TRBJ2-7	CSARLAGGTYEQYF
TRBV28	TRBJ2-1	CASRRLDSGAPYNEQFF
TRBV20-1	TRBJ2-5	CSARDRGFETQYF